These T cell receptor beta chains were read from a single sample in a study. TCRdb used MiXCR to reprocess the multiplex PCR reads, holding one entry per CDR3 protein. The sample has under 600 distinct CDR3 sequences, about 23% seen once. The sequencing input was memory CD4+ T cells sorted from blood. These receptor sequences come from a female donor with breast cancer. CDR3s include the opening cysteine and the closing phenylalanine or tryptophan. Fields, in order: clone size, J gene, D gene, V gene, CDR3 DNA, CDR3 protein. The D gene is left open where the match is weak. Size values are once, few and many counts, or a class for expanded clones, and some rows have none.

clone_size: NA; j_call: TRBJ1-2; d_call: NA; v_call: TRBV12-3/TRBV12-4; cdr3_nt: TGTGCCAGCAGTTTAGGGCAGGGTGGCTACACCTTC; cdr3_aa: CASSLGQGGYTF
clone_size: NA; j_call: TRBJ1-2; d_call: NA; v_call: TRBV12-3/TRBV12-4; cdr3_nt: TGTGCCAGCAGTCCCGGACAAGCTAACTATGGCTACACCTTC; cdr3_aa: CASSPGQANYGYTF
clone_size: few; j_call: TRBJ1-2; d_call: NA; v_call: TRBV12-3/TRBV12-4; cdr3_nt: TGTGCCAGCAGTTTAACAGGGTACGGCTACACCTTC; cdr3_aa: CASSLTGYGYTF
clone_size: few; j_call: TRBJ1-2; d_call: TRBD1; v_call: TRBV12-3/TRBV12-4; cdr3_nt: TGTGCCAGCAGCAGCCGGGACAGGGATGGCTACACCTTC; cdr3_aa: CASSSRDRDGYTF
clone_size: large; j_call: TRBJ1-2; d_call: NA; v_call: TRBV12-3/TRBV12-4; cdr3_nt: TGTGCCAGCAGTTTAGTAGGGGCAGGGCTGGAAGGCTACACCTTC; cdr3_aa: CASSLVGAGLEGYTF
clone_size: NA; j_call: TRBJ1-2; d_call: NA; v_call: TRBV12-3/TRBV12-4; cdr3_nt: TGTGCCAGCAGTTTCAGGGGTGGCTACACCTTC; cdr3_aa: CASSFRGGYTF
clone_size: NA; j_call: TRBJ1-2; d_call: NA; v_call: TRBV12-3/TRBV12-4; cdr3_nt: TGTGCCAGCAGAGGCCGACAGAACTATGGCTACACCTTC; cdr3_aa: CASRGRQNYGYTF
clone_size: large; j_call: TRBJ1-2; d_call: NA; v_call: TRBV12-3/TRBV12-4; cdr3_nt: TGTGCCAGCAGTCAGGGTAACTATGGCTACACCTTC; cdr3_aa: CASSQGNYGYTF
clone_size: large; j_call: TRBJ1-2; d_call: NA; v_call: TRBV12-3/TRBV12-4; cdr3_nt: TGTGCCAGCAGTTTACAAAGAAGGGATGGCTACACCTTC; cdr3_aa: CASSLQRRDGYTF
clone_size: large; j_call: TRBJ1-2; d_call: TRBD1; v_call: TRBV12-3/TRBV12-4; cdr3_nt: TGTGCCAGCAGCACCAGACAGGGTGGCTACACCTTC; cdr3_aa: CASSTRQGGYTF
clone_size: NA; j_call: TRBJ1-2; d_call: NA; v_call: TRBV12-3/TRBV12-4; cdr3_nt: TGTGCCACCACCACTGGCATCCATGGCTACACCTTC; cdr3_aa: CATTTGIHGYTF
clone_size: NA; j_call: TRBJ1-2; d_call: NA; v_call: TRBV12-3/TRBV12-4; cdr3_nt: TGTGCCAGCAGCCCTACAGAAAACTATGGCTACACCTTC; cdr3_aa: CASSPTENYGYTF
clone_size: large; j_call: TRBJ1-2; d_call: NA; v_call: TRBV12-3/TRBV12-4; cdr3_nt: TGTGCCAGCAGTTTACCGCCCTATGGCTACACCTTC; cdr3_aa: CASSLPPYGYTF
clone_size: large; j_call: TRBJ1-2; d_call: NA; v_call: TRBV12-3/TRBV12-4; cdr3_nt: TGTGCCAGCACCCCGGGGCGGTATGGCTACACCTTC; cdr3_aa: CASTPGRYGYTF
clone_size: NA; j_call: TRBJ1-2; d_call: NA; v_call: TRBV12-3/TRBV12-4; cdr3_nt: TGTGCCAGCAGTCGGGACATAAATTTTGGCTACACCTTC; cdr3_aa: CASSRDINFGYTF
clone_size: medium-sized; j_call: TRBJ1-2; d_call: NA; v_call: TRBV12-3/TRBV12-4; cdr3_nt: TGTGCCAGCAGCTTAGACTCGAGGGGCACCTATGGCTACACCTTC; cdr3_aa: CASSLDSRGTYGYTF
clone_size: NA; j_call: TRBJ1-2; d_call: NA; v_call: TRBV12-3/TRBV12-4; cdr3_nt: TGTGCCAGCAGGACCGGGCCGAATGGCTACACCTTC; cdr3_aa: CASRTGPNGYTF
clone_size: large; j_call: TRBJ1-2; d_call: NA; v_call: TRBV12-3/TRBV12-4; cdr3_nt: TGTGCCAGCAGTTTCACGAGGGGCTATGGCTACACCTTC; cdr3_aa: CASSFTRGYGYTF
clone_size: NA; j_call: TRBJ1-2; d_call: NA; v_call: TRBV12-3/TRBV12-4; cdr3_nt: TGTGCCAGCAAGGACGCGGGCCTCTATGGCTACACCTTC; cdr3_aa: CASKDAGLYGYTF
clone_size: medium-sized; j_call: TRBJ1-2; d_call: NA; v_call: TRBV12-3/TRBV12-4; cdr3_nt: TGTGCCAGCAGTGGGCGACACCTCTATGGCTACACCTTC; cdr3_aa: CASSGRHLYGYTF